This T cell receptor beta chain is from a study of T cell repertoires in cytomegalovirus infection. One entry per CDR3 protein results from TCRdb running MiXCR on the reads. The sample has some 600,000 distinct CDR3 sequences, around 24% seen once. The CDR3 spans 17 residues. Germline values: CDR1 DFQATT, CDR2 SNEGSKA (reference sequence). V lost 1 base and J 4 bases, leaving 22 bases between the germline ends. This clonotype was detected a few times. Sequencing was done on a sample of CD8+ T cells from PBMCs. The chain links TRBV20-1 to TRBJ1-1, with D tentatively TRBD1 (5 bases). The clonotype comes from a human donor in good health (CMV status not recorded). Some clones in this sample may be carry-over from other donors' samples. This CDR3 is CSARAPHRWGDGTEAFF. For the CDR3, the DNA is TGCAGTGCTAGAGCCCCCCACAGGTGGGGTGACGGCACTGAAGCTTTCTTT.